The subject of this entry is one T cell receptor beta chain. The target of this receptor is not known. No qualities accompany the bases; no much larger clone lies one base away. The library was obtained by the immunoSEQ multiplex PCR assay. Adaptive Biotechnologies carried out high-throughput TCR-beta CDR3 sequencing of genomic DNA for most patients. On the study's bioinformatics: TCR sequencing data for 15 to 20 patients were retrieved from Adaptive's ImmunoSEQ software; a few other patients were processed with MiXCR and VDJtools. CDR3 nucleotide sequences shared by donor and recipient were removed because the origin of these sequences could not be assigned. To count as alloreactive, a clone needed at least 2-fold expansion over unstimulated cells and a minimum CFSE-low frequency of 0.002% (template counts) or 0.001% (read counts). Mappable clones were those detected in sequenced pre-transplant spleen, lymph node, or MLR CFSE-low populations of the donor or recipient. The cumulative frequency of alloreactive clones was calculated as a percentage of all sequences, weighted by copy number. TCRdb carries this immuneACCESS record with in-frame sequences only. Its versions omit some clonotypes, under half of them owing to an unresolved V gene in the studies checked, with the rest unexplained. V, J and clone size reflect that table, while D and trimming were determined from the DNA. This sample comprises more than 55,000 clones, about 87% of them detected only once. 1.6% of the sample goes to the ten largest clones.

The source of the sample is a study of graft-versus-host responses after intestinal transplantation (dated by TCRdb to about 2021). Turning to the overall study: Recipients received multivisceral, liver-intestinal, or isolated intestinal transplants. Donor T cell macrochimerism was defined as a peak of at least 4% donor T cells among recipient peripheral blood mononuclear cells. Alloreactive clones were identified by sequencing pre-transplant mixed lymphocyte reaction products and comparing these products with unstimulated pre-transplant donor and recipient T cells. After intestinal transplantation, graft-versus-host and host-versus-graft alloreactive T cell clones in the graft, circulation and bone marrow were tracked using bulk TCR-beta CDR3 sequencing. Every recipient was given anti-thymocyte globulin induction, followed by roughly 3 years of maintenance tacrolimus and steroids. Samples from three later patients were sequenced in-house on an Illumina MiSeq with MiXCR processing rather than by the commercial service. A cohort of roughly 25 intestinal transplant recipients, including one retransplant, was enrolled, and 3 patients lacking pretransplant specimens were excluded.

CDR1 and CDR2, per the germline V gene (reference sequence), are SGHNT and YYREEE. The CDR3 measures 15 amino acids from cysteine to phenylalanine. The read is trimmed to its CDR3 DNA, 45 bases read in frame from base 1. V ends up 0 bases short and J 2 bases short, with an unmatched junction base count of 3. In the first month after transplant, blood samples were collected up to 4 times, and after that at least monthly when available. Study-wide conclusions, independent of this receptor: GvH clones were detected in recipient bone marrow, and some of these GvH clones were observed earlier in ileal mucosa or blood, consistent with an intestinal mucosal origin. The conclusions were limited by the relatively low number and heterogeneity of the intestinal transplant patients. Early after transplant, peak levels of circulating GvH clones were associated with declines in HvG clones. Patients with donor T cell macrochimerism had high GvH to HvG T cell clonal ratios in their allografts.

This clonotype was obtained from a human patient who received an intestinal transplant, so some T cells may come from the graft donor. Specimen: PBMCs, collected 26 days after transplant. Rearrangement joined TRBV5-4 to TRBJ2-3, with 7 middle bases fitting TRBD2. The CDR3: CASSLAGGTTDTQYF. The nucleotide sequence reads TGTGCCAGCAGCTTGGCCGGGGGGACCACAGATACGCAGTATTTT.